This T cell receptor beta chain is drawn from a study of T cells in Graves' hyperthyroidism and ophthalmopathy. TCR beta CDR3 regions were amplified from RNA transcripts. Carried out on the TCR CDR3, a first-round RT-PCR used the HTBI primer set. Each CDR3 protein gets one entry after TCRdb re-called the multiplex PCR reads with MiXCR. The sample lists some 180,000 distinct CDR3 sequences, around 17% occurring once. Study-wide points: Most thyroid clonotypes expanded above 0.001 were also detected in blood.

Clinical symptoms, serum thyroxine, TRAb, thyroid ultrasound and orbital computed tomography informed diagnoses. Points on this clonotype: Its target is unknown.

Germline CDR1 reads MDHEN; CDR2 reads SYDVKM. V gave up 5 bases and J gave up 3 bases; unmatched junction bases: 16. This CDR3 is 19 amino acids long. Source material: blood. The sequence was collected from a woman aged 50 to 65 with Graves' hyperthyroidism. The V and J genes are TRBV28 and TRBJ2-3, with TRBD2 matching over 11 bases. The CDR3 spells CASSPPGLAVERATDTQYF. The CDR3 DNA reads as TGTGCCAGCAGTCCTCCGGGACTAGCGGTGGAACGGGCTACAGATACGCAGTATTTT.